Below, one TCR beta chain is given with its context. This sample stems from a study of shared clonotypes between healthy human individuals. The CDR3 runs to 14 residues. V was clipped by 0 bases and J by 15 bases; unmatched bases: 11. Germline CDR1 LGHNA, CDR2 YSLEER. Study donors comprised healthy, HIV-negative adults devoid of recent acute infection or vaccination. Assay used: immunoSEQ multiplex PCR; TCRdb lists only in-frame clones, some missing. This sample has around 320,000 clones; over 75% occur once, and the top ten carry about 16%. This sequence was found in a man aged 18 to 35 in good health. V and J are TRBV4-3 and TRBJ2-4, with 7 bases that match TRBD1. The sample taken for sequencing was memory CD8+ T cells sorted from blood. Subset: CD45RO+ cells pooled with CCR7-negative TemRA cells. CDR3 residues: CASSQDQERDSRYF. The CDR3, as DNA: TGCGCCAGCAGCCAAGATCAAGAGAGGGACAGCAGGTACTTC.